This TCR beta chain was identified in a study of cytomegalovirus exposure and HLA in healthy donors. Notes on the study in general: With later analysis, a missense DCLRE1C variant became linked to TCR beta V- and J-gene trimming.

A multiplex PCR was run with 60 Vbeta primers and 13 Jbeta primers. The method was immunoSEQ multiplex PCR; TCRdb's version includes in-frame clones alone and lacks a portion of them. The sample lists 95,000 to 100,000 clones, 60% to 80% seen once, with 7.7% in the top ten. CDR1 and CDR2 (germline): LNHDA, SQIVND (reference sequence). CDR3 size: 15 residues. V was pared by 2 bases and J by 1 base, with 9 bases between. Concerning this clone itself: Its matching antigen is unknown.

Sequences were obtained from PBMCs. The chain uses TRBV19 and TRBJ1-5; a possible D gene is TRBD1 (5 bases). This receptor was obtained from a female donor in good health and CMV-seronegative. The CDR3 DNA is TGTGCCAGTAGTATAATACCAGGGAGCAATCAGCCCCAGCATTTT. Translating gives CASSIIPGSNQPQHF.